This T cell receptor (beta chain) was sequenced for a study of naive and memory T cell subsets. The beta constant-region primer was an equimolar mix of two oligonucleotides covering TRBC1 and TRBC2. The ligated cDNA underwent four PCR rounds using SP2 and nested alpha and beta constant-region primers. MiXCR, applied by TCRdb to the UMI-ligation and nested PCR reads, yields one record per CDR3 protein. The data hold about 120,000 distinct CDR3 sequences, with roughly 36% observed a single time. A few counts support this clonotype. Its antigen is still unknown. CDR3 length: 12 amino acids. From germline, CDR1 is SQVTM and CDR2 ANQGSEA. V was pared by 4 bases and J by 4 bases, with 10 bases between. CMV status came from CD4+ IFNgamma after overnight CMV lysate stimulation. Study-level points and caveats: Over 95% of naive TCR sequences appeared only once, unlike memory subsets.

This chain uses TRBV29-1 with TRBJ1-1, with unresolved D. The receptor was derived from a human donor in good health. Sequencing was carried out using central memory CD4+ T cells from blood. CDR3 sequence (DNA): TGCAGCGTTGTGAGCCAAAGCACTGAAGCTTTCTTT. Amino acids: CSVVSQSTEAFF.